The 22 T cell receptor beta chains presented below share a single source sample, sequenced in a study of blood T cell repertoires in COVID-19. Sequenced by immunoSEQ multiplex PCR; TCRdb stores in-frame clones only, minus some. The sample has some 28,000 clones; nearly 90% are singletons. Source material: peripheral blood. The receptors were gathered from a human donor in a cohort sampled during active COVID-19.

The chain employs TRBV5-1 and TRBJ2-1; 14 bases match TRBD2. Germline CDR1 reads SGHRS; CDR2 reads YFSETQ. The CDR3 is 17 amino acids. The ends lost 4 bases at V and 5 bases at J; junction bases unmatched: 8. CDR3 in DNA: TGCGCCAGCAGCCCCGCGGGACTAGCGGGGGCCGACAATGAGCAGTTCTTC. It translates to CASSPAGLAGADNEQFF.

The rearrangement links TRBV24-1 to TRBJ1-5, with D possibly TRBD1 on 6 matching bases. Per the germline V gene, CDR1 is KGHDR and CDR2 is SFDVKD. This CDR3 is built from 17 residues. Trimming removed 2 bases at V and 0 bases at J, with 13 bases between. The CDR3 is CATSDYWDTDSNQPQHF. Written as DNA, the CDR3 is TGTGCCACCAGTGATTATTGGGACACAGATAGCAATCAGCCCCAGCATTTT.

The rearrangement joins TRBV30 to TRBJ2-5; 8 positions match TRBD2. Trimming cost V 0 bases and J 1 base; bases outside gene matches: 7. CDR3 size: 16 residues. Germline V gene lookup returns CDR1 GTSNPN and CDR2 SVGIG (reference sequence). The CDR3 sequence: CAWSVLLGGAQETQYF. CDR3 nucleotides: TGTGCCTGGAGTGTACTGCTCGGGGGGGCCCAAGAGACCCAGTACTTC.

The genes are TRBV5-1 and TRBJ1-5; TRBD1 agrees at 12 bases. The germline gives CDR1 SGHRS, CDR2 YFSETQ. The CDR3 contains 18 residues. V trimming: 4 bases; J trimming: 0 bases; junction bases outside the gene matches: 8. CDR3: CASSAGTGGGSSNQPQHF. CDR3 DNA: TGCGCCAGCAGCGCCGGGACAGGGGGCGGGAGTAGCAATCAGCCCCAGCATTTT.

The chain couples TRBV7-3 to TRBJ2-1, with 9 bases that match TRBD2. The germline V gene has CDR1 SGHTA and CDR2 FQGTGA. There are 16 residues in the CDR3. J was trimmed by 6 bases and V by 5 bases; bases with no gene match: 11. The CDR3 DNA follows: TGTGCCAGCAGCGTAGAAGCGGGGGGCTCCATCAATGAGCAGTTCTTC. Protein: CASSVEAGGSINEQFF.

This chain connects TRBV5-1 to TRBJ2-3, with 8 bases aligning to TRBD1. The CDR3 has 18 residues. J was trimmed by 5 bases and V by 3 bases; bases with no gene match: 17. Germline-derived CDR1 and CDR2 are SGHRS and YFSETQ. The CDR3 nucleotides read TGCGCCAGCAGCTCGCTCCCCGGGACAGGTGGGTCTAAAGATACGCAGTATTTT. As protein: CASSSLPGTGGSKDTQYF.

CDR3 sequence: CASSRLDSPDTQYF. The CDR3 region has the DNA TGTGCCAGTAGTAGACTCGACAGTCCAGATACGCAGTATTTT. The rearrangement links TRBV19 to TRBJ2-3, with D perhaps matching TRBD1 (5 bases). The CDR3 has 14 amino acids. V shed 4 bases and J shed 4 bases, with 12 bases lying between them. The germline V gene has CDR1 LNHDA and CDR2 SQIVND (reference sequence).

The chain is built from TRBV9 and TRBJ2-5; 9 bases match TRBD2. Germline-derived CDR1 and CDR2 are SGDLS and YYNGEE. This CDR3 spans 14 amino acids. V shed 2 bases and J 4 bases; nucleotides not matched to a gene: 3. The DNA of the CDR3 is TGTGCCAGCAGCGTTAGCGGGGGAGGAGAGACCCAGTACTTC. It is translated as CASSVSGGGETQYF. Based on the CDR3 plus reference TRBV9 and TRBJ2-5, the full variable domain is DSGVTQTPKHLITATGQRVTLRCSPRSGDLSVYWYQQSLDQGLQFLIQYYNGEERAKGNILERFSAQQFPDLHSELNLSSLELGDSALYFCASSVSGGGETQYFGPGTRLLVL.

The CDR3 loop is CASSQDLVLAYEQYF. CDR3 DNA sequence: TGTGCCAGCAGCCAAGATTTAGTGTTGGCCTACGAGCAGTACTTC. The chain is built from TRBV3-1 (or the pseudogene TRBV3-2) and TRBJ2-7, with D unclear. This CDR3 contains 15 residues. V was pared by 0 bases and J by 2 bases, with 11 bases between. Germline CDR1 LGHDT, CDR2 YNNKEL (reference sequence).

CDR3 in DNA: TGTGCCAGCTCACCACAAACGCGGGGGAACCAAGAGACCCAGTACTTC. Its translation is CASSPQTRGNQETQYF. This rearrangement joins TRBV18 to TRBJ2-5; 7 bases are shared with TRBD2. This CDR3 has 16 residues. J gave up 0 bases and V 1 base, and 5 bases lay outside the gene matches. From germline, CDR1 is KGHSH and CDR2 LQKENI.

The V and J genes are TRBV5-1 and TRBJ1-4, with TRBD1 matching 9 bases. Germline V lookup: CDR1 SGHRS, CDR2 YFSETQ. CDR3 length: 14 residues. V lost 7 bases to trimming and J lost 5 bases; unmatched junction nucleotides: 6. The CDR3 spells CASGLGTGNEKLFF. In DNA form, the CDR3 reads TGCGCCAGCGGACTCGGGACAGGGAATGAAAAACTGTTTTTT. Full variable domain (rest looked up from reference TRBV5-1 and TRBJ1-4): KAGVTQTPRYLIKTRGQQVTLSCSPISGHRSVSWYQQTPGQGLQFLFEYFSETQRNKGNFPGRFSGRQFSNSRSEMNVSTLELGDSALYLCASGLGTGNEKLFFGSGTQLSVL.

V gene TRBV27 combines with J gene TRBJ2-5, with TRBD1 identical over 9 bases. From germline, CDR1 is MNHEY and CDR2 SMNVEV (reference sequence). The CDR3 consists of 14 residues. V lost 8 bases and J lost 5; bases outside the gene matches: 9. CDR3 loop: CASWEQGALETQYF. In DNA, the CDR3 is TGTGCCAGCTGGGAACAGGGGGCTCTTGAGACCCAGTACTTC.

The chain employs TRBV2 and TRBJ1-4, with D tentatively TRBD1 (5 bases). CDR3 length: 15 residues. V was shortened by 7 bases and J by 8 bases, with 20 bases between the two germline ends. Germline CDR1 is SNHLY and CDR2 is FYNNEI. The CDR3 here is CASTSFGGKGEKLFF. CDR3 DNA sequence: TGTGCCAGCACCTCTTTTGGAGGGAAGGGGGAAAAACTGTTTTTT.

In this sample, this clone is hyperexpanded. The CDR3 reads CASRLTESSPEAFF. The CDR3 DNA reads TGTGCCAGTAGGCTGACAGAGTCGAGCCCTGAAGCTTTCTTT. The chain uses TRBV19 and TRBJ1-1, with a tentative D call TRBD1 (5 bases). CDR1 and CDR2 (germline): LNHDA, SQIVND (reference sequence). V lost 6 bases to trimming and J lost 6 bases, with 17 bases between them. CDR3 size: 14 residues.

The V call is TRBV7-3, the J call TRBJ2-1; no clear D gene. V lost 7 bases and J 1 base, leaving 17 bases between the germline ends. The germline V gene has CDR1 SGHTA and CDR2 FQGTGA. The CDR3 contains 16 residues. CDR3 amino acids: CASTERPTGSYNEQFF. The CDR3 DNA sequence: TGTGCCAGCACCGAAAGGCCCACCGGGTCCTACAATGAGCAGTTCTTC.

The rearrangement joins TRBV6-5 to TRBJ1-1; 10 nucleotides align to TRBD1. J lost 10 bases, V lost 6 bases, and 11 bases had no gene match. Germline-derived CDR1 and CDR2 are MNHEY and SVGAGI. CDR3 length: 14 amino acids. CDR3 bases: TGTGCCAGCAGGTCGGGACAGGGGCCCGGTGGAGCTTTCTTT. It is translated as CASRSGQGPGGAFF.

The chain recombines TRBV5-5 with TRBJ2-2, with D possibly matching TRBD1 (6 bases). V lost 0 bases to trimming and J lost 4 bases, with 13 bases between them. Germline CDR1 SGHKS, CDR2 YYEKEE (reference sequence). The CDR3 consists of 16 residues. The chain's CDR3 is CASSLGAGTFTGELFF. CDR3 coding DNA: TGTGCCAGCAGCTTGGGGGCAGGGACATTCACCGGGGAGCTGTTTTTT. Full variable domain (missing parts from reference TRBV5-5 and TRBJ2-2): DAGVTQSPTHLIKTRGQQVTLRCSPISGHKSVSWYQQVLGQGPQFIFQYYEKEERGRGNFPDRFSARQFPNYSSELNVNALLLGDSALYLCASSLGAGTFTGELFFGEGSRLTVL.

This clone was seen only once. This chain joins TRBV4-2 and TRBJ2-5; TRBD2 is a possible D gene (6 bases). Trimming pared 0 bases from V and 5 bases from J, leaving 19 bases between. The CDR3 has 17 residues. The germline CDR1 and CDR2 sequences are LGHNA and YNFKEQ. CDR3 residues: CASSQEASGSVGETQYF. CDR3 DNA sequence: TGTGCCAGCAGCCAAGAGGCCTCCGGGAGTGTCGGGGAGACCCAGTACTTC.

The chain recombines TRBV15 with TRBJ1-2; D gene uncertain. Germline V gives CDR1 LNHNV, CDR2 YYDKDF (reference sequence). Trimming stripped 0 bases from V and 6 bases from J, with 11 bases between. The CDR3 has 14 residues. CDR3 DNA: TGTGCCACCAGCAGAGACCAGGTTATCCATGGCTACACCTTC. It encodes CATSRDQVIHGYTF.

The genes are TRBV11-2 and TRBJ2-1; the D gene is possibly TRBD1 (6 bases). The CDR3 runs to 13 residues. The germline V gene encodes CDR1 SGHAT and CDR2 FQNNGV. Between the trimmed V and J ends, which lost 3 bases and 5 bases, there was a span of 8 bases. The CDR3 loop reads CASSFNRDNEQFF. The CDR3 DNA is TGTGCCAGCAGCTTCAACAGGGACAATGAGCAGTTCTTC.

The CDR3, as DNA: TGTGCCAGCAGCTTGGGTACTAGCCGTAACTACGAGCAGTACTTC. It translates to CASSLGTSRNYEQYF. V and J are TRBV11-2 and TRBJ2-7; tentative D call: TRBD2 (6 bases). V was clipped by 3 bases and J by 3 bases, with 15 bases between them. The CDR3 is made up of 15 amino acids. The V gene's germline CDR1 is SGHAT and CDR2 FQNNGV.

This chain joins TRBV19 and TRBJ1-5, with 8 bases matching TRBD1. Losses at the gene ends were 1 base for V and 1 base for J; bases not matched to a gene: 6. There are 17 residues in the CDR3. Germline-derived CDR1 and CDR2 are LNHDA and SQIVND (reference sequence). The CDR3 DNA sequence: TGTGCCAGTAGTATAGGACAGGGGAGAATGAGCAATCAGCCCCAGCATTTT. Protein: CASSIGQGRMSNQPQHF.